This TCR beta chain was obtained from a study of T cells in Graves' hyperthyroidism and ophthalmopathy. Diagnostic assessment was based on clinical symptoms, serum thyroxine and TRAb, thyroid ultrasound and orbital computed tomography. General study points: Model predictions of ophthalmopathy came a median approximately 6.5 months before onset.

The germline CDR1 and CDR2 sequences are SGHAT and FQNNGV. The CDR3 spans 13 residues. This clonotype was seen a single time. Its cognate antigen is unknown. A much bigger clone sits one base away, suggesting this may be a read error. Amplification of TCR beta CDR3 regions used RNA as the template. First-round RT-PCR targeting the TCR CDR3 was performed with the HTBI primer set. TCRdb reprocessed the multiplex PCR reads with MiXCR, giving one entry per CDR3 protein. The repertoire includes over 450,000 distinct CDR3 sequences, 15% to 20% of them detected once, and 15% to 20% sits in the top ten. This TCR was sampled from a woman aged 18-29 years with Graves' ophthalmopathy. The sequencing input was blood. The rearrangement uses TRBV11-2 and TRBJ1-2; D is undetermined. DNA for the CDR3: TGTACCAGCAGCCTAGGAATTGCGTATGGCTACACCTTC. This gives the protein CTSSLGIAYGYTF.